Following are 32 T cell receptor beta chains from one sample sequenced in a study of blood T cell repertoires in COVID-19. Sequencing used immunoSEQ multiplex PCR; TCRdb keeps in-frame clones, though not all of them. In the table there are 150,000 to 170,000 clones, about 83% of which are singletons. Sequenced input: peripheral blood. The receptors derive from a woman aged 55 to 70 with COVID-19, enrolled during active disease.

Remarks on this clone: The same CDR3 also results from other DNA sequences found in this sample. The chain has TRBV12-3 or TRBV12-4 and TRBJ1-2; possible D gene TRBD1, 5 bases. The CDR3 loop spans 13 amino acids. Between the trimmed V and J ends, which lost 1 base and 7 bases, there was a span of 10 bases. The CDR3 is CASSLGQGLGYTF. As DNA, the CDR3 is TGTGCCAGCAGTTTAGGCCAGGGACTTGGCTACACCTTC.

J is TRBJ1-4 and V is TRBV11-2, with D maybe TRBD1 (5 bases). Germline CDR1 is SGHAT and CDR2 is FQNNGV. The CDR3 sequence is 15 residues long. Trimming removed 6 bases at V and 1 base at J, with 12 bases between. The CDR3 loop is CASRDVGLTNEKLFF. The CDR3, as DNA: TGTGCCAGCAGAGACGTGGGGCTAACTAATGAAAAACTGTTTTTT.

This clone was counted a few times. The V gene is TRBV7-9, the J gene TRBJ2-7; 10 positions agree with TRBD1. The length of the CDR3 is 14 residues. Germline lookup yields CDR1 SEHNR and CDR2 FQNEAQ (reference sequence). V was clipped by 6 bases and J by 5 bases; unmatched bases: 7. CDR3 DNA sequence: TGTGCCAGCAGGTCAGGCGGACAGGGGGACGAGCAGTACTTC. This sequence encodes CASRSGGQGDEQYF.

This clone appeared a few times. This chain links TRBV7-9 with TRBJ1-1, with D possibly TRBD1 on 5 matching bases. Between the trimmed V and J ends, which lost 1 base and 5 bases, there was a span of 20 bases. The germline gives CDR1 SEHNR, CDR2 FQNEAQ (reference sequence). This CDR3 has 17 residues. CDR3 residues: CASSLGRGTGYFTEAFF. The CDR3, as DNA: TGTGCCAGCAGCTTAGGGAGGGGTACCGGTTACTTTACTGAAGCTTTCTTT.

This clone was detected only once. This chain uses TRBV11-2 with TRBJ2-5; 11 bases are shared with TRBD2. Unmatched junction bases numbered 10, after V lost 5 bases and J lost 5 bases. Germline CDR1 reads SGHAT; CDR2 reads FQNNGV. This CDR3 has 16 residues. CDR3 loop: CASSGRLAGRWETQYF. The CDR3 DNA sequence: TGTGCCAGCAGCGGCCGACTAGCGGGGAGGTGGGAGACCCAGTACTTC.

The CDR3, as DNA: TGTGCCAGCAGCGCCCGCGTCCCGGGACAGGGGATGGGCACTGAAGCTTTCTTT. Translated, it gives CASSARVPGQGMGTEAFF. The rearrangement links TRBV9 to TRBJ1-1, with 10 nucleotides matching TRBD1. The junction had 15 bases not matched to a gene; V was cut back by 3 bases and J by 4 bases. Germline V gene sequence: CDR1 SGDLS, CDR2 YYNGEE. The CDR3 consists of 18 residues.

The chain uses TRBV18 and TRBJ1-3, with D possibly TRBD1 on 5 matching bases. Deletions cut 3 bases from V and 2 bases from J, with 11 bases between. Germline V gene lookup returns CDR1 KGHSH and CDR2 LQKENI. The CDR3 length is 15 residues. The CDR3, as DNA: TGTGCCAGCTCACCTTTAGACAGTGCTGGAAACACCATATATTTT. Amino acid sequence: CASSPLDSAGNTIYF.

The CDR3 bases are TGTGCCACCAGTGATCCTGACAGGGGGCTCGGGGAGCTGTTTTTT. Amino acids: CATSDPDRGLGELFF. The genes are TRBV24-1 and TRBJ2-2, with 10 bases matching TRBD1. Trimming took 3 bases from V and 7 from J; bases not matched to a gene: 4. CDR3 size: 15 residues. Germline-derived CDR1 and CDR2 are KGHDR and SFDVKD.

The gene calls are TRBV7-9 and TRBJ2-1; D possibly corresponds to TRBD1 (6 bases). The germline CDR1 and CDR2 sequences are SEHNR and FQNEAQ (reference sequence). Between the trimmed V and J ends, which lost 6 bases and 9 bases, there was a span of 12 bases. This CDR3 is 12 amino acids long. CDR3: CASSIEGGEQFF. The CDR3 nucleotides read TGTGCCAGCAGTATAGAAGGGGGTGAGCAGTTCTTC.

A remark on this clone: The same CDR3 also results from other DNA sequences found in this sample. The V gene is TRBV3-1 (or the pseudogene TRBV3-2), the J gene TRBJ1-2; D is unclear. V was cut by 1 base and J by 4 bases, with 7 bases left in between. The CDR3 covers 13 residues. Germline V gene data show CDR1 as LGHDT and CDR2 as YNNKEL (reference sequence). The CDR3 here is CASSQGRSYGYTF. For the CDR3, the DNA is TGTGCCAGCAGCCAAGGGAGGAGCTATGGCTACACCTTC.

The CDR3 nucleotides read TGTGCCATCAGTGAAGGTAGGGGCGCGAACACTGAAGCTTTCTTT. Translated, it gives CAISEGRGANTEAFF. This chain joins TRBV10-3 and TRBJ1-1; D may be TRBD1 (5 bases). The length of the CDR3 is 15 residues. Germline CDR1 is ENHRY and CDR2 is SYGVKD. V gave up 3 bases and J gave up 1 base, with 12 bases separating them.

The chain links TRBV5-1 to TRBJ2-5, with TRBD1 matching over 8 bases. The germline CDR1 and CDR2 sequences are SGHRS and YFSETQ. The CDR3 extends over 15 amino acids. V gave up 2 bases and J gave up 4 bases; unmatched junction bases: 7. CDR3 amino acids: CASSFRTGTAETQYF. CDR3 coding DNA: TGCGCCAGCAGCTTTAGGACAGGGACGGCAGAGACCCAGTACTTC.

In nucleotides, the CDR3 is TGTGCCAGCAGTTTGGGGCGCCCTGAGCAGTTCTTC. Protein product: CASSLGRPEQFF. V and J are TRBV12-3 or TRBV12-4 and TRBJ2-1; D is possibly TRBD1 (5 bases). V was cut by 3 bases and J by 9 bases, with 9 bases left in between. The CDR3 has 12 amino acids.

CDR3 coding DNA: TGTGCCAGCAGTGTACAGGGAGACTATGGCTACACCTTC. This encodes CASSVQGDYGYTF. This chain uses TRBV2 with TRBJ1-2, with D perhaps matching TRBD1 (6 bases). The length of the CDR3 is 13 residues. Germline-derived CDR1 and CDR2 are SNHLY and FYNNEI. The V end lost 4 bases, the J end lost 3 bases, and 9 bases lay between the germline ends.

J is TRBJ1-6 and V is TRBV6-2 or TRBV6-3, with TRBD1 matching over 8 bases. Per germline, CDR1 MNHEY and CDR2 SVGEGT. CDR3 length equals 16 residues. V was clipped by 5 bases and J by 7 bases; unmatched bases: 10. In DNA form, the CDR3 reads TGTGCCAGCAGTAGGTTCTCGGGGACAGGAAATTCACCCCTCCACTTT. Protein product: CASSRFSGTGNSPLHF.

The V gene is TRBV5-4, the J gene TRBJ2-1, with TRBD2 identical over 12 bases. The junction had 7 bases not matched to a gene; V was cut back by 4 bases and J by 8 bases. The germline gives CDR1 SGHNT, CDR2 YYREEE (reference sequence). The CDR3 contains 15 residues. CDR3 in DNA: TGTGCCAGCAGCCCAGGACTAGCGGGGTGGGATGAGCAGTTCTTC. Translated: CASSPGLAGWDEQFF.

CDR3 protein: CASSDRPGWAEAFF. The CDR3 nucleotides are TGTGCCAGCAGTGACCGCCCAGGTTGGGCTGAAGCTTTCTTT. This chain connects TRBV6-1 to TRBJ1-1, with D uncertain. Between the trimmed V and J ends, which lost 3 bases and 6 bases, there was a span of 14 bases. The CDR3 length is 14 residues. Looked up from germline, CDR1 is MNHNS and CDR2 is SASEGT.

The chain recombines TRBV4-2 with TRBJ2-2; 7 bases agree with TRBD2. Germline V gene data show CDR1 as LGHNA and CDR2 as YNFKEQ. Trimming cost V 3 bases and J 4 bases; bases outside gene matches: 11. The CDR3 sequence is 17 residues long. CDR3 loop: CASSHGAGSLGTGELFF. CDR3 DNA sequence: TGTGCCAGCAGCCACGGAGCGGGGAGCCTCGGCACCGGGGAGCTGTTTTTT.

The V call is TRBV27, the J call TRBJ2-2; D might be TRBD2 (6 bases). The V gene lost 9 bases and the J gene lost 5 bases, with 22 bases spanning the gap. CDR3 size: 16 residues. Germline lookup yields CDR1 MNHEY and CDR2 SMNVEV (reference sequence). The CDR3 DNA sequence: TGTGCCAGTCTTCCGGGACTCGGGGGAGGTACCGGGGAGCTGTTTTTT. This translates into CASLPGLGGGTGELFF.

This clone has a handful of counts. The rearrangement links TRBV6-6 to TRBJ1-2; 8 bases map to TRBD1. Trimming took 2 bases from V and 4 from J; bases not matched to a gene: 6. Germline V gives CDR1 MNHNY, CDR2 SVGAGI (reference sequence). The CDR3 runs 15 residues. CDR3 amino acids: CASSYGQGRIYGYTF. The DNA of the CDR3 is TGTGCCAGCAGTTACGGACAGGGACGGATCTATGGCTACACCTTC.

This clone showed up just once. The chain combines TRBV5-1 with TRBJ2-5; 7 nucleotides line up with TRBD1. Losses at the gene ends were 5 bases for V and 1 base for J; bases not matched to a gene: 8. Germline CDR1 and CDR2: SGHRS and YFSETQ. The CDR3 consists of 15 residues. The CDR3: CASSVTGTVQETQYF. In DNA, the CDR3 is TGCGCCAGCAGTGTAACCGGGACAGTCCAAGAGACCCAGTACTTC.

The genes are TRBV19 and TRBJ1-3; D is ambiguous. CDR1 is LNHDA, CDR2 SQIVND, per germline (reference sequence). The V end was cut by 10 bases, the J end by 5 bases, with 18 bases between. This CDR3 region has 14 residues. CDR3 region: CATSTRWSRNTIYF. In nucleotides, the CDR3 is TGTGCCACCAGTACTCGGTGGAGTCGAAACACCATATATTTT.

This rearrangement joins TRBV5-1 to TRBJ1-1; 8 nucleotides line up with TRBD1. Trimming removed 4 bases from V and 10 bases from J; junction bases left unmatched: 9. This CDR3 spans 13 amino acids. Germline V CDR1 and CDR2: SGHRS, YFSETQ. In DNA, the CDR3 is TGCGCCAGCAGCCCGAGGACAGGGATGGGAGCTTTCTTT. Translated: CASSPRTGMGAFF.

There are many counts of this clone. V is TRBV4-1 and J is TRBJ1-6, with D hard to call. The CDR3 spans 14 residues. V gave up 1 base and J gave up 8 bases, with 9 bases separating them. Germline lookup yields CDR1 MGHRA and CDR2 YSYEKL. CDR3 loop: CASSQGGPDSPLHF. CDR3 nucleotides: TGCGCCAGCAGCCAAGGAGGGCCTGATTCACCCCTCCACTTT.

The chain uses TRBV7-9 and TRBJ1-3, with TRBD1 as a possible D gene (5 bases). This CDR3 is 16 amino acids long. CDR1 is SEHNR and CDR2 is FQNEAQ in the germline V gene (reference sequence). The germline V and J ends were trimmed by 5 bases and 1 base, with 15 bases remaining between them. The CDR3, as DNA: TGTGCCAGCAGCCCCGGACAACCCGGGTCTGGAAACACCATATATTTT. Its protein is CASSPGQPGSGNTIYF.

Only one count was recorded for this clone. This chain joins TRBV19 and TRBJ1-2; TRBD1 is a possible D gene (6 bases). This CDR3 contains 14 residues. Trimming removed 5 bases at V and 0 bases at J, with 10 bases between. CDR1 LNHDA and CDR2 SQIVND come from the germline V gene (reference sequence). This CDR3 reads CASSQGISNYGYTF. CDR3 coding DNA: TGTGCCAGTAGTCAGGGGATTTCTAACTATGGCTACACCTTC.

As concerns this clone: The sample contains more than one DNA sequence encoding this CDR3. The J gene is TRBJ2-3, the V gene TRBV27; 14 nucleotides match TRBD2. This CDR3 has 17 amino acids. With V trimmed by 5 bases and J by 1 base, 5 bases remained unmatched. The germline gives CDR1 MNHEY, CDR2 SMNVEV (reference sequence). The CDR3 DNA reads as TGTGCCAGCAGTCCCCCGGGACTAGCGGGGGGCACAGATACGCAGTATTTT. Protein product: CASSPPGLAGGTDTQYF.

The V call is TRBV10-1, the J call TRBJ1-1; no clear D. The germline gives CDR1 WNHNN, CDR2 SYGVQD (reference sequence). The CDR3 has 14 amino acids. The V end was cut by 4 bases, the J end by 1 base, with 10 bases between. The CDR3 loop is CASSASTSNTEAFF. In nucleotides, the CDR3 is TGCGCCAGCAGTGCTTCCACTTCGAACACTGAAGCTTTCTTT.

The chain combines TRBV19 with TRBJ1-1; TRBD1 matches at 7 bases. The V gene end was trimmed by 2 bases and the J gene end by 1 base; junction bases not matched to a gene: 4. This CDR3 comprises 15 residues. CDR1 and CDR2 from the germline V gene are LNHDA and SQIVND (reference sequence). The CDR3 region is CASSIRGTANTEAFF. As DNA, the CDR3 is TGTGCCAGTAGTATAAGGGGGACAGCGAACACTGAAGCTTTCTTT. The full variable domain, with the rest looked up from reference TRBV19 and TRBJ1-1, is DGGITQSPKYLFRKEGQNVTLSCEQNLNHDAMYWYRQDPGQGLRLIYYSQIVNDFQKGDIAEGYSVSREKKESFPLTVTSAQKNPTAFYLCASSIRGTANTEAFFGQGTRLTVV.

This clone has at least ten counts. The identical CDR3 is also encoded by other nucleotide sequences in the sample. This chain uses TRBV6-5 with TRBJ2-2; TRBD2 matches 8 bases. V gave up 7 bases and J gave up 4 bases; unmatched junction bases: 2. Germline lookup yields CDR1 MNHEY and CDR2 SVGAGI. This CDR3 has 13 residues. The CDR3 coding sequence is TGTGCCAGCACGCTAGCGGGCACCGGGGAGCTGTTTTTT. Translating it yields CASTLAGTGELFF.

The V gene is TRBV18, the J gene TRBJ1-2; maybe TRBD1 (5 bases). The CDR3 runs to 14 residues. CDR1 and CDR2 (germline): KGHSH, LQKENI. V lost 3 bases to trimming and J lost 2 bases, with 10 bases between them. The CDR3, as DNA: TGTGCCAGCTCACCGTCAGGGCGGAACTATGGCTACACCTTC. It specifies CASSPSGRNYGYTF.

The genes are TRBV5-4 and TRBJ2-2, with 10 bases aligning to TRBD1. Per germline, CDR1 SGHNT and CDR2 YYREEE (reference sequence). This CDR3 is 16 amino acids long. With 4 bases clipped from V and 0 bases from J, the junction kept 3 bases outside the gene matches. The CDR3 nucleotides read TGTGCCAGCAGCCGGGACAGGGGTTCGAACACCGGGGAGCTGTTTTTT. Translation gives CASSRDRGSNTGELFF.